These 5 T cell receptor beta chains were sequenced from one sample in a study of blood T cell repertoires in COVID-19. The assay was immunoSEQ multiplex PCR, and TCRdb's table has in-frame clones only and misses some. The sample holds about 40,000 clones; nearly 90% are singletons and the top ten take under 2.5%. The material sequenced was peripheral blood. The receptors stem from a human donor in a cohort sampled during active COVID-19.

The chain uses TRBV5-1 and TRBJ2-5; TRBD2 aligns across 8 bases. Looked up from germline, CDR1 is SGHRS and CDR2 is YFSETQ. V lost 2 bases to trimming and J lost 2 bases; unmatched junction nucleotides: 2. The CDR3 has 14 residues. The CDR3 spells CASSLLAEQETQYF. Here the CDR3 DNA reads TGCGCCAGCAGCTTACTAGCGGAGCAAGAGACCCAGTACTTC. Using reference TRBV5-1 and TRBJ2-5 for the parts outside the CDR3, the full variable domain is KAGVTQTPRYLIKTRGQQVTLSCSPISGHRSVSWYQQTPGQGLQFLFEYFSETQRNKGNFPGRFSGRQFSNSRSEMNVSTLELGDSALYLCASSLLAEQETQYFGPGTRLLVL.

This clone has just a few counts. The rearrangement joins TRBV27 to TRBJ1-5; tentative D call: TRBD1 (6 bases). Trimming left V 5 bases short and J 0 bases short, with 8 bases between. The CDR3 runs 14 residues. Germline lookup yields CDR1 MNHEY and CDR2 SMNVEV (reference sequence). CDR3 region: CASSVDSSNQPQHF. In nucleotides, the CDR3 is TGTGCCAGCAGTGTGGACAGTAGCAATCAGCCCCAGCATTTT.

The rearrangement uses TRBV6-6 and TRBJ2-5; 14 positions match TRBD2. The CDR3 has 15 residues. CDR1 is MNHNY, CDR2 SVGAGI, per germline (reference sequence). Trimming removed 6 bases from V and 5 bases from J; junction bases left unmatched: 5. DNA of the CDR3: TGTGCCAGCAGCCCGGGACTAGCGGGGGCTGAGACCCAGTACTTC. Protein product: CASSPGLAGAETQYF.

The genes are TRBV27 and TRBJ1-1, with D tentatively TRBD1 (5 bases). Trimming left V 5 bases short and J 2 bases short, with 15 bases between. This CDR3 is built from 15 residues. The germline V gene has CDR1 MNHEY and CDR2 SMNVEV (reference sequence). The CDR3 sequence is CASSPPGLLNTEAFF. DNA of the CDR3: TGTGCCAGCAGTCCCCCGGGACTGCTTAACACTGAAGCTTTCTTT.

The chain uses TRBV12-5 and TRBJ2-5, with 10 positions matching TRBD2. The CDR3 has 16 residues. V lost 1 base and J lost 3; bases outside the gene matches: 5. Germline V gene lookup returns CDR1 LGHNT and CDR2 FRNRAP. The CDR3 loop reads CASGLASAGGKETQYF. For the CDR3, the DNA is TGTGCTAGTGGTTTGGCTTCAGCGGGGGGGAAAGAGACCCAGTACTTC.